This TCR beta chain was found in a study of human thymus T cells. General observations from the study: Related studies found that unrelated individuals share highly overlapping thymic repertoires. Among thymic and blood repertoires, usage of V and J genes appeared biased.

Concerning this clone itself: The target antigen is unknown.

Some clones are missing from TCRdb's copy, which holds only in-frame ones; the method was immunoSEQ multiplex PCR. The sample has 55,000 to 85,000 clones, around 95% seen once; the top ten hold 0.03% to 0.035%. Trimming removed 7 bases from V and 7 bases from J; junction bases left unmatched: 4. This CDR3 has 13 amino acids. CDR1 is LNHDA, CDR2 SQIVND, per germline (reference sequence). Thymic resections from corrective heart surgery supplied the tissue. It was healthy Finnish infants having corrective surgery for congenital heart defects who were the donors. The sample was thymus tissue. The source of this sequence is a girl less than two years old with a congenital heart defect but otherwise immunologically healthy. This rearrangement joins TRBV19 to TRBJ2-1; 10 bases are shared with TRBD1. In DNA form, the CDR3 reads TGTGCCAGTAAAGGACAGGGGGAAAATGAGCAGTTCTTC. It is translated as CASKGQGENEQFF.